The source of this TCR beta chain is a study of radiation and T cells in renal cell carcinoma. The CDR3 sequence is 17 residues long. Germline CDR1 and CDR2: SGDLS and YYNGEE. V was pared by 4 bases and J by 3 bases, with 12 bases of the junction left unmatched. Noted time point: baseline pretreatment blood. Noted treatment: 15 Gy SBRT to primary tumor, nephrectomy 4 weeks later. Serial blood draws occurred at baseline and 2 and 4 weeks post-SBRT. Comments on this clone: The target antigen is unknown.

General study findings and limits: In blood, top tumor clones expanded by 2 weeks, shrinking by 4. No pretreatment tumor biopsies were available for baseline clonotypes.

Produced via immunoSEQ multiplex PCR; TCRdb's table is partial and in-frame only. The table has 150,000 or so clones, more than 70% seen once; the top ten hold more than 10%. This clonotype was obtained from a woman in her forties or fifties with renal cell carcinoma. The sample in question was blood, obtained from a patient whose treatment included radiotherapy and nephrectomy. The gene calls are TRBV9 and TRBJ2-5; 10 bases agree with TRBD1. This CDR3 is CASSLAPGTGVKETQYF. CDR3 DNA sequence: TGTGCCAGCAGCCTCGCTCCCGGGACAGGGGTAAAAGAGACCCAGTACTTC.